The following is a TCR beta chain sequence with its context. V lost 0 bases and J 7 bases, leaving 9 bases between the germline ends. Per the germline V gene, CDR1 is MNHNS and CDR2 is SASEGT. CDR3 length equals 14 residues. The sample comes from a study of shared clonotypes between healthy human individuals. Sequencing was performed with immunoSEQ multiplex PCR; in TCRdb, only in-frame clones are kept and a portion is missing. This table holds nearly 1 million clones, less than 85% found once. The source is a man aged 18 to 30 in good health. Input material: memory CD4+ T cells sorted from blood. The subset was: CD45RA-negative fraction. V usage is TRBV6-1 and J usage is TRBJ1-4; tentative D call: TRBD1 (5 bases). The CDR3 reads CASSEAGTGEKLFF. CDR3 nucleotides: TGTGCCAGCAGTGAAGCAGGGACGGGTGAAAAACTGTTTTTT.